Listed here are 28 T cell receptor beta chains from one sample, sequenced in a study of CD8 T cells in Susac syndrome. Random hexamers were used to reverse transcribe an amount of roughly 0.45 to 1 ug RNA. In TCRdb, the immunoSEQ multiplex PCR reads were re-called with MiXCR into one record per CDR3 protein. The sample holds about 210,000 distinct CDR3 sequences, roughly 96% seen once. Specimen: CD4+ T cells from PBMCs. These receptors all stem from a human donor with multiple sclerosis.

CDR3 DNA sequence: TGTGCCAGCAGTCCACCAAAGACAGTCTACACTGAAGCTTTCTTT. This translates into CASSPPKTVYTEAFF. The chain combines TRBV27 with TRBJ1-1; perhaps TRBD1 as D (5 bases). This CDR3 is built from 15 residues. Germline V gene lookup returns CDR1 MNHEY and CDR2 SMNVEV (reference sequence). Trimming took 5 bases from V and 3 from J, leaving 16 bases between them.

V and J are TRBV29-1 and TRBJ1-1; no clear D. The germline gives CDR1 SQVTM, CDR2 ANQGSEA. CDR3 length: 12 amino acids. V lost 4 bases and J lost 9, with 15 bases in between. The CDR3 spells CSVADLGIKAFF. The CDR3 coding sequence is TGCAGCGTTGCAGATCTCGGGATTAAAGCTTTCTTT.

In its sample, this clonotype was seen once. The chain has TRBV18 and TRBJ2-5, with a weak D call TRBD2 (6 bases). The V end was cut by 2 bases, the J end by 4 bases, with 8 bases between. From germline, CDR1 is KGHSH and CDR2 LQKENI. This CDR3 has 13 amino acids. The CDR3: CASSPIGGETQYF. CDR3 in DNA: TGTGCCAGCTCACCAATCGGGGGAGAGACCCAGTACTTC.

The rearrangement links TRBV2 to TRBJ2-5; no clear D. The V gene's germline CDR1 is SNHLY and CDR2 FYNNEI. V was pared by 3 bases and J by 3 bases, with 5 bases between. This CDR3 comprises 12 residues. CDR3 protein: CASSDPEETQYF. The CDR3 DNA reads as TGTGCCAGCAGTGACCCCGAAGAGACCCAGTACTTC.

J is TRBJ2-3 and V is TRBV20-1; the D gene is possibly TRBD2 (5 bases). Trimming removed 3 bases from V and 3 bases from J, with 10 bases in between. This CDR3 spans 13 amino acids. The germline CDR1 and CDR2 sequences are DFQATT and SNEGSKA (reference sequence). For the CDR3, the DNA is TGCAGTGCTAGGGAGGACTTAACAGATACGCAGTATTTT. Residues: CSAREDLTDTQYF.

V usage is TRBV12-3 or TRBV12-4 and J usage is TRBJ2-1; 15 bases map to TRBD2. The V segment lost 5 bases and the J segment 1 base; nucleotides outside the gene matches: 12. CDR3 length equals 20 residues. CDR3 amino acids: CASSPGLAGGKSLSYNEQFF. CDR3 coding DNA: TGTGCCAGCAGTCCTGGACTAGCGGGAGGGAAATCTCTTTCCTACAATGAGCAGTTCTTC.

This clonotype was seen once. The V gene is TRBV20-1, the J gene TRBJ2-1; 7 bases are shared with TRBD1. J was trimmed by 7 bases and V by 6 bases; bases with no gene match: 6. Germline V CDR1 and CDR2: DFQATT, SNEGSKA (reference sequence). The CDR3 sequence is 12 residues long. The CDR3 loop is CSAPNRGNEQFF. CDR3 in DNA: TGCAGTGCCCCTAACAGGGGTAATGAGCAGTTCTTC.

V gene TRBV7-9 combines with J gene TRBJ1-1; 10 positions agree with TRBD1. After removal of 1 base from V and 5 bases from J, the junction contained 7 bases not matched to a gene. The germline V gene encodes CDR1 SEHNR and CDR2 FQNEAQ (reference sequence). This CDR3 region has 16 residues. CDR3 DNA: TGTGCCAGCAGCTTAGACCCGGGACAGGGGAGAACTGAAGCTTTCTTT. This codes for CASSLDPGQGRTEAFF.

This clonotype was seen once. The rearrangement uses TRBV19 and TRBJ2-7, with 10 bases aligning to TRBD2. The CDR3 is 14 residues long. V trimming: 9 bases; J trimming: 4 bases; junction bases outside the gene matches: 9. The germline gives CDR1 LNHDA, CDR2 SQIVND (reference sequence). DNA for the CDR3: TGTGCCAGCTCGATAGCGGGAGGCCTTTACGAGCAGTACTTC. Translation: CASSIAGGLYEQYF.

CDR3 residues: CSVAQQGHGYTF. The CDR3 coding sequence is TGCAGCGTGGCGCAACAGGGTCATGGCTACACCTTC. This chain joins TRBV29-1 and TRBJ1-2, with TRBD1 as a possible D gene (6 bases). The CDR3 is 12 amino acids. The germline V gene encodes CDR1 SQVTM and CDR2 ANQGSEA. Between the trimmed V and J ends, which lost 6 bases and 6 bases, there was a span of 14 bases.

The chain employs TRBV6-6 and TRBJ1-6; D not resolved. This CDR3 has 14 residues. Trimming pared 0 bases from V and 10 bases from J, leaving 10 bases between. Looked up from germline, CDR1 is MNHNY and CDR2 is SVGAGI (reference sequence). This chain's CDR3 is CASSYSRVKSPLHF. The CDR3 bases are TGTGCCAGCAGTTACTCCCGGGTAAAGTCACCCCTCCACTTT.

The CDR3 nucleotides are TGTGCCAGCAGCGACTCCCCTTTCAATGAGCAGTTCTTC. This translates into CASSDSPFNEQFF. This sequence joins TRBV9 and TRBJ2-1; D call uncertain. Trimming removed 3 bases from V and 6 bases from J, with 10 bases in between. The V gene's germline CDR1 is SGDLS and CDR2 YYNGEE. This CDR3 is 13 amino acids long.

This chain uses TRBV7-3 with TRBJ2-5; the match to TRBD2 covers 10 bases. Germline V gives CDR1 SGHTA, CDR2 FQGTGA. The length of the CDR3 is 15 residues. J was trimmed by 2 bases and V by 4 bases; bases with no gene match: 4. The CDR3 nucleotides are TGTGCCAGCAGCTATAGCGGGGGGAAACAAGAGACCCAGTACTTC. Translated: CASSYSGGKQETQYF.

The rearrangement joins TRBV3-1 to TRBJ2-7; possible D gene TRBD1, 6 bases. There are 16 residues in the CDR3. Per the germline V gene, CDR1 is LGHDT and CDR2 is YNNKEL (reference sequence). Trimming took 0 bases from V and 6 from J, leaving 18 bases between them. CDR3 sequence: CASSQDIPGALFEQYF. CDR3 in DNA: TGTGCCAGCAGCCAAGACATTCCAGGGGCGCTTTTCGAGCAGTACTTC.

The chain combines TRBV2 with TRBJ2-3; D ambiguous. Germline V CDR1 and CDR2: SNHLY, FYNNEI. The CDR3 totals 14 residues. V was shortened by 7 bases and J by 6 bases, with 17 bases between the two germline ends. As DNA, the CDR3 is TGTGCCAGCACTCGGGCCCTCCTGGCGGATACGCAGTATTTT. Translated: CASTRALLADTQYF.

This chain links TRBV3-1 with TRBJ2-3; the D gene is possibly TRBD1 (6 bases). Germline loops: CDR1 LGHDT, CDR2 YNNKEL (reference sequence). Trimming removed 1 base at V and 1 base at J, with 9 bases between. This CDR3 spans 15 amino acids. CDR3 protein: CASSQAKGGTDTQYF. The CDR3 DNA reads as TGTGCCAGCAGCCAAGCAAAGGGGGGCACAGATACGCAGTATTTT.

This clonotype has only one observation. The chain is built from TRBV4-1 and TRBJ2-5; 13 bases fit TRBD2. Germline V gene sequence: CDR1 MGHRA, CDR2 YSYEKL. This CDR3 spans 15 amino acids. Germline trimming cut 2 bases from V and 4 bases from J; bases unmatched to any gene: 1. The CDR3 DNA is TGCGCCAGCAGCCAAACTAGCGGGAGGGCAGAGACCCAGTACTTC. Encoded protein: CASSQTSGRAETQYF.

The rearrangement links TRBV7-2 to TRBJ1-1; D perhaps matches TRBD1 (6 bases). Germline CDR1 is SGHTA and CDR2 is FQGNSA. This CDR3 spans 14 amino acids. V lost 3 bases, J lost 1 base, and 9 bases lay in between. The CDR3 region is CASSFQGGNTEAFF. CDR3 sequence (DNA): TGTGCCAGCAGCTTTCAAGGGGGGAACACTGAAGCTTTCTTT.

V usage is TRBV2 and J usage is TRBJ2-1; TRBD1 matches at 7 bases. Germline assignment: CDR1 SNHLY and CDR2 FYNNEI. The CDR3 runs to 13 residues. Trimming took 5 bases from V and 7 from J; bases not matched to a gene: 5. The CDR3: CASSLDRLNEQFF. CDR3 bases: TGTGCCAGCAGTTTGGACAGGTTGAATGAGCAGTTCTTC.

The CDR3, as DNA: TGTGCCTGGAGACTAGCTGGGGCCAACGTCCTGACTTTC. Its translation is CAWRLAGANVLTF. This chain joins TRBV30 and TRBJ2-6; D is possibly TRBD2 (5 bases). Germline CDR1 is GTSNPN and CDR2 is SVGIG (reference sequence). CDR3 length: 13 amino acids. The V end lost 3 bases, the J end lost 2 bases, and 5 bases lay between the germline ends.

V and J are TRBV9 and TRBJ2-1, with no clear D. The CDR3 is 12 residues long. Trimming took 2 bases from V and 7 from J, leaving 7 bases between them. The germline V gene encodes CDR1 SGDLS and CDR2 YYNGEE. The DNA of the CDR3 is TGTGCCAGCAGCGTCGGCCCAAATGAGCAGTTCTTC. This codes for CASSVGPNEQFF.

V and J are TRBV29-1 and TRBJ1-5; the D gene is possibly TRBD1 (5 bases). V lost 7 bases and J lost 2, with 9 bases in between. The germline CDR1 and CDR2 sequences are SQVTM and ANQGSEA. The CDR3 is 12 amino acids. The DNA for the CDR3 is TGCAGCGCGGGAGGGGGCAATCAGCCCCAGCATTTT. Protein product: CSAGGGNQPQHF.

The V and J genes are TRBV3-1 and TRBJ2-6, with D perhaps matching TRBD2 (6 bases). Germline V gene data show CDR1 as LGHDT and CDR2 as YNNKEL (reference sequence). CDR3 length: 17 amino acids. V lost 1 base and J 10 bases, leaving 20 bases between the germline ends. Here the CDR3 reads CASSQGAGRKIVNVLTF. CDR3 nucleotide sequence: TGTGCCAGCAGCCAAGGGGCAGGGAGGAAGATTGTAAACGTCCTGACTTTC.

The chain uses TRBV5-1 and TRBJ2-5, with a weak D call TRBD1 (5 bases). CDR1 SGHRS and CDR2 YFSETQ come from the germline V gene. The CDR3 has 15 residues. Between the trimmed V and J ends, which lost 3 bases and 2 bases, there was a span of 14 bases. Written as DNA, the CDR3 is TGCGCCAGCAGCTCTGGGGCGGCGACGCAAGAGACCCAGTACTTC. Residues: CASSSGAATQETQYF.

The chain is built from TRBV20-1 and TRBJ2-3; 8 bases line up with TRBD2. V shed 6 bases, J shed 2 bases, and the junction held 7 bases outside the gene matches. Germline CDR1 DFQATT, CDR2 SNEGSKA (reference sequence). CDR3 length equals 14 residues. In DNA, the CDR3 is TGCAGTGCGACAGGACTAGCCTCCACAGATACGCAGTATTTT. Protein: CSATGLASTDTQYF.

This clonotype was counted once. This sequence joins TRBV30 and TRBJ1-2; TRBD1 matches at 8 bases. CDR1 is GTSNPN, CDR2 SVGIG, per germline (reference sequence). The CDR3 sequence is 13 residues long. J gave up 8 bases and V 4 bases, and 9 bases lay outside the gene matches. The CDR3 nucleotides are TGTGCCTGGACCGACAGGGGAGGGGTAGGCTACACCTTC. Amino acid sequence: CAWTDRGGVGYTF.

The gene calls are TRBV14 and TRBJ2-7; possible D gene TRBD1, 6 bases. V lost 6 bases to trimming and J lost 7 bases, with 16 bases between them. The CDR3 is made up of 13 amino acids. The germline CDR1 and CDR2 sequences are SGHDN and FVKESK. CDR3 DNA sequence: TGTGCCAGCAGGATTCAGACAGGAGGAGAGCAGTACTTC. Its protein product is CASRIQTGGEQYF.

The genes are TRBV20-1 and TRBJ1-5, with 8 bases matching TRBD1. This CDR3 contains 13 residues. Looked up from germline, CDR1 is DFQATT and CDR2 is SNEGSKA (reference sequence). V lost 2 bases to trimming and J lost 6 bases; unmatched junction nucleotides: 3. CDR3 nucleotides: TGCAGTGCTAGACAGGGGGCAGGTCAGCCCCAGCATTTT. Its protein product is CSARQGAGQPQHF.